The 6 T cell receptor beta chains listed next were all sequenced from one sample in a study of T cell responses to AZD1222 COVID-19 vaccine. TCRdb's table, derived via immunoSEQ multiplex PCR, lists solely in-frame clones and lacks some. The sample lists some 52,000 clones; 87% were seen once. This sample comprised peripheral blood, obtained 28 days after the second AZD1222 dose. These receptors all come from an adult who received the AZD1222 COVID-19 vaccine.

This chain uses TRBV28 with TRBJ1-1; unclear D gene. Trimming shortened V by 4 bases and J by 7 bases, and 10 bases separated the two germline ends. This CDR3 region has 12 residues. The germline gives CDR1 MDHEN, CDR2 SYDVKM. CDR3 region: CASSSRTVEAFF. As DNA, the CDR3 is TGTGCCAGCAGTTCACGGACTGTTGAAGCTTTCTTT.

This clone was recorded only once. The V gene is TRBV7-6, the J gene TRBJ2-2; the D is unclear. The V end was cut by 5 bases, the J end by 4 bases, with 11 bases between. Germline V gene data show CDR1 as SGHVS and CDR2 as FNYEAQ. This CDR3 has 14 amino acids. CDR3 nucleotides: TGTGCCAGCAGCCTGACTGAATCCACCGGGGAGCTGTTTTTT. As protein: CASSLTESTGELFF.

This chain uses TRBV28 with TRBJ2-1, with 7 bases identical to TRBD2. This CDR3 region has 15 residues. V was pared by 6 bases and J by 0 bases, with 5 bases of the junction left unmatched. Germline V gene lookup returns CDR1 MDHEN and CDR2 SYDVKM. The CDR3 loop is CASSPPGGSYNEQFF. The CDR3 DNA reads TGTGCCAGCAGCCCCCCGGGGGGCTCCTACAATGAGCAGTTCTTC.

The chain recombines TRBV13 with TRBJ1-4; D may be TRBD1 (6 bases). Per germline, CDR1 PRHDT and CDR2 FYEKMQ (reference sequence). The CDR3 is made up of 15 amino acids. Trimming took 2 bases from V and 5 from J, leaving 12 bases between them. CDR3 bases: TGTGCCAGCAGCTTATTGGGGGCTGGCAATGAAAAACTGTTTTTT. Translated: CASSLLGAGNEKLFF.

V is TRBV7-9 and J is TRBJ1-2; 10 nucleotides align to TRBD1. Germline loops: CDR1 SEHNR, CDR2 FQNEAQ (reference sequence). Losses at the gene ends were 5 bases for V and 5 bases for J; bases not matched to a gene: 8. This CDR3 spans 15 amino acids. The CDR3: CASSHGTGVKYGYTF. The DNA for the CDR3 is TGTGCCAGCAGCCACGGGACAGGGGTGAAGTATGGCTACACCTTC.

This clone appeared a few times. The chain has TRBV29-1 and TRBJ1-4; TRBD1 aligns across 7 bases. With V trimmed by 4 bases and J by 8 bases, 7 bases remained unmatched. Germline CDR1 is SQVTM and CDR2 is ANQGSEA. CDR3 length equals 13 residues. The CDR3 loop reads CSVARDSLEKLFF. CDR3 DNA: TGCAGCGTTGCCCGGGACAGTCTAGAAAAACTGTTTTTT.